This T cell receptor (beta chain) came from a study of cytomegalovirus exposure and HLA in healthy donors. Researchers ran the PCR with 60 Vbeta and 13 Jbeta primers. TCRdb's copy holds only in-frame clones and misses some; the assay was immunoSEQ multiplex PCR. The sample yields fewer than 100,000 clones, around three quarters seen once. The germline gives CDR1 SEHNR, CDR2 FQNEAQ (reference sequence). V shed 5 bases and J shed 3 bases, with 7 bases lying between them. The CDR3 totals 13 residues. The clonotype originates from a male donor in good health and CMV-seronegative. The rearrangement uses TRBV7-9 and TRBJ2-2; no clear D. The sequencing input was PBMCs. CDR3 residues: CASSGRYTGELFF. The CDR3 DNA reads as TGTGCCAGCAGCGGCCGATACACCGGGGAGCTGTTTTTT.